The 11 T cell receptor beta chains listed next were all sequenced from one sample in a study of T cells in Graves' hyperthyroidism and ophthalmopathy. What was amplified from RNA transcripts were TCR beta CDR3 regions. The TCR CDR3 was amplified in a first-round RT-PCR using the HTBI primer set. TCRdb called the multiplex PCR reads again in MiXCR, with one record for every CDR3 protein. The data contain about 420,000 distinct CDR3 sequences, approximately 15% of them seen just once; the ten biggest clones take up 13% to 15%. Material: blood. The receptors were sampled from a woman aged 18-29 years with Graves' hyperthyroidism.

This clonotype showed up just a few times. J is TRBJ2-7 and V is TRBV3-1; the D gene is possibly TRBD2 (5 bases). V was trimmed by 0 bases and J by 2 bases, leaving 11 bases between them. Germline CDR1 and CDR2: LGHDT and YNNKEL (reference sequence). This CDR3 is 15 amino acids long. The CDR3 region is CASSQDMTNTYEQYF. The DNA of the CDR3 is TGTGCCAGCAGCCAAGACATGACTAACACCTACGAGCAGTACTTC.

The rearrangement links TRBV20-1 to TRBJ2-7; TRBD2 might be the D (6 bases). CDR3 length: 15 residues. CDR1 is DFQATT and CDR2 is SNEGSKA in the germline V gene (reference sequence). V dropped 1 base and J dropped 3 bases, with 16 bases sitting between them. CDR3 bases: TGCAGTGCTAGAGGACCCCGACTAGTCATCTACGAGCAGTACTTC. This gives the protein CSARGPRLVIYEQYF.

This CDR3 reads CASSSGAQGIRHEQYF. The CDR3, as DNA: TGTGCCAGTAGTTCTGGAGCACAGGGAATAAGGCACGAGCAGTACTTC. The V call is TRBV19, the J call TRBJ2-7, with D perhaps matching TRBD1 (6 bases). Germline V gene data show CDR1 as LNHDA and CDR2 as SQIVND (reference sequence). CDR3 length: 16 residues. The V and J ends lost 5 bases and 5 bases respectively, with 22 bases between them.

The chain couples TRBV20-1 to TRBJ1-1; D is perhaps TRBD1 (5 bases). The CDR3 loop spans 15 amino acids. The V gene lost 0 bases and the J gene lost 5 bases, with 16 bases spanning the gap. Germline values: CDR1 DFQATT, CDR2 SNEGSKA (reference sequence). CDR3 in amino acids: CSARDEGRGSTEAFF. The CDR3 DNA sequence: TGCAGTGCTAGAGATGAAGGACGGGGGAGTACTGAAGCTTTCTTT.

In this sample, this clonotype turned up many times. The CDR3 spells CASSLSHLLGGELFF. The CDR3 DNA is TGTGCCAGCAGCTTATCCCACCTTCTAGGTGGGGAGCTGTTTTTT. The chain is built from TRBV7-2 and TRBJ2-2; no definite D call. The CDR3 runs 15 residues. Germline assignment: CDR1 SGHTA and CDR2 FQGNSA. The V gene lost 2 bases and the J gene lost 8 bases, with 15 bases spanning the gap. Together with reference TRBV7-2 and TRBJ2-2, the CDR3 gives the full variable domain: GAGVSQSPSNKVTEKGKDVELRCDPISGHTALYWYRQSLGQGLEFLIYFQGNSAPDKSGLPSDRFSAERTGGSVSTLTIQRTQQEDSAVYLCASSLSHLLGGELFFGEGSRLTVL.

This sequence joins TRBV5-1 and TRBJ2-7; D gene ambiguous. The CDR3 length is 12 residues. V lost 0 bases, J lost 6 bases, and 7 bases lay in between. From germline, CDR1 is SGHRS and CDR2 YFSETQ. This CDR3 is CASSLGGPEQYF. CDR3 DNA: TGCGCCAGCAGCTTGGGGGGTCCCGAGCAGTACTTC.

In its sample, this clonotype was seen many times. The CDR3 is CASRASGANEQFF. The CDR3 DNA reads as TGTGCCAGCCGGGCTAGCGGCGCCAATGAGCAGTTCTTC. The chain employs TRBV12-3 or TRBV12-4 and TRBJ2-1, with 7 positions matching TRBD2. This CDR3 spans 13 amino acids. The junction had 7 bases not matched to a gene; V was cut back by 8 bases and J by 6 bases.

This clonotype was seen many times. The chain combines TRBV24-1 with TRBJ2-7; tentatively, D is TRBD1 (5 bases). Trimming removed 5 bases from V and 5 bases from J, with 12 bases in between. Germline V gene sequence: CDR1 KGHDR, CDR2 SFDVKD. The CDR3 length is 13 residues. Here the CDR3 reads CATSVRVWDEQYF. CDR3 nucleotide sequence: TGTGCCACCAGTGTCAGGGTGTGGGACGAGCAGTACTTC.

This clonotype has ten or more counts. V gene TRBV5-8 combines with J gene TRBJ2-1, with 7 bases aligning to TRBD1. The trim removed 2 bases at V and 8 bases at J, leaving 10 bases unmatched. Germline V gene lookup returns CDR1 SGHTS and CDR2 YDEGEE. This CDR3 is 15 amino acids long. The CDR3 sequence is CASSFNRGRRDEQFF. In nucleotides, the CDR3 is TGTGCCAGCAGCTTTAACAGGGGCCGTAGGGATGAGCAGTTCTTC.

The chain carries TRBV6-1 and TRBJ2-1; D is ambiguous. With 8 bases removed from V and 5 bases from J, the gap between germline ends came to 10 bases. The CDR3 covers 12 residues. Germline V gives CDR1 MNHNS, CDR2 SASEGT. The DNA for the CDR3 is TGTGCCAGCTGGAGAAGCAACAATGAGCAGTTCTTC. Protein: CASWRSNNEQFF.

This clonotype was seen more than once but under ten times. The CDR3 DNA reads TGTGCCAGCAGTTTGGGATGGTGGGCGGGTCCTGAAGCTTTCTTT. It yields the protein CASSLGWWAGPEAFF. J is TRBJ1-1 and V is TRBV28; D gene unclear. CDR1 is MDHEN and CDR2 is SYDVKM in the germline V gene. The CDR3 contains 15 residues. V shed 3 bases and J shed 6 bases, with 17 bases lying between them.